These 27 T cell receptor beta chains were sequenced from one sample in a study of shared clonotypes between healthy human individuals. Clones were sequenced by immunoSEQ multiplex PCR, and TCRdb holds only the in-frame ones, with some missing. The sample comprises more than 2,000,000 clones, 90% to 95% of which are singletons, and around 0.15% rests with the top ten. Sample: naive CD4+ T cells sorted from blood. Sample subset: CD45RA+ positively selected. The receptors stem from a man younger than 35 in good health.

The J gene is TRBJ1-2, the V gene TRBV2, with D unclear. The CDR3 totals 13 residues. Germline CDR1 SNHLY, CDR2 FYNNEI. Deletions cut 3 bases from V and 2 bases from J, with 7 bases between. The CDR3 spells CASSDTANYGYTF. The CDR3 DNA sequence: TGTGCCAGCAGTGACACAGCCAACTATGGCTACACCTTC. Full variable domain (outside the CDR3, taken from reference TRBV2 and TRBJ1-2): EPEVTQTPSHQVTQMGQEVILRCVPISNHLYFYWYRQILGQKVEFLVSFYNNEISEKSEIFDDQFSVERPDGSNFTLKIRSTKLEDSAMYFCASSDTANYGYTFGSGTRLTVV.

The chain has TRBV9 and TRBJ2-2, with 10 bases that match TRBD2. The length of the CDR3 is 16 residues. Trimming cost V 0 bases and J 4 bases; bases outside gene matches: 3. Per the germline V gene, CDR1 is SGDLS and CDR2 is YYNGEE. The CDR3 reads CASSVGTSGLTGELFF. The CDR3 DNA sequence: TGTGCCAGCAGCGTAGGGACTAGCGGTCTCACCGGGGAGCTGTTTTTT. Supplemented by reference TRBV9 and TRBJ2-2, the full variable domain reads DSGVTQTPKHLITATGQRVTLRCSPRSGDLSVYWYQQSLDQGLQFLIQYYNGEERAKGNILERFSAQQFPDLHSELNLSSLELGDSALYFCASSVGTSGLTGELFFGEGSRLTVL.

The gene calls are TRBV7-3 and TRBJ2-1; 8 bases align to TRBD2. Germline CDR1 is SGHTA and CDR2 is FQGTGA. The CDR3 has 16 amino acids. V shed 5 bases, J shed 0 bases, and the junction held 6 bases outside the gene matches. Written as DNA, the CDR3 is TGTGCCAGCAGCCCCGGGGGGGTTAGCTCCTACAATGAGCAGTTCTTC. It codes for CASSPGGVSSYNEQFF. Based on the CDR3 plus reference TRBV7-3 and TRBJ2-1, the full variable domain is GAGVSQTPSNKVTEKGKYVELRCDPISGHTALYWYRQSLGQGPEFLIYFQGTGAADDSGLPNDRFFAVRPEGSVSTLKIQRTERGDSAVYLCASSPGGVSSYNEQFFGPGTRLTVL.

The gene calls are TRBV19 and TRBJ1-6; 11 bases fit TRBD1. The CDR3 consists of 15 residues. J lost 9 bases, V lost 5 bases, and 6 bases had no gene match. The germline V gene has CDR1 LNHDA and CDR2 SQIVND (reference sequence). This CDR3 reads CASSGPGQGVSPLHF. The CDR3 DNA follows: TGTGCCAGTAGTGGTCCGGGACAGGGGGTTTCACCCCTCCACTTT.

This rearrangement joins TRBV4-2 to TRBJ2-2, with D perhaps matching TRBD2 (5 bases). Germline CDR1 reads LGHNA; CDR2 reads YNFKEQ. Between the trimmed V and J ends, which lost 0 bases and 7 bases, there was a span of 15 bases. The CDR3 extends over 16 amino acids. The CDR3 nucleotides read TGTGCCAGCAGCCAAGATATCGGGAAGCAGGACGGGGAGCTGTTTTTT. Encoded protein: CASSQDIGKQDGELFF.

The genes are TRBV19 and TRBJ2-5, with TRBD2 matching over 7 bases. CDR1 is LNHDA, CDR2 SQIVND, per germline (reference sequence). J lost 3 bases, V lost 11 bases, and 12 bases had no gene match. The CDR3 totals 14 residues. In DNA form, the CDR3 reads TGTGCCTCCCGTCTATGGGCGGGAGAAGAGACCCAGTACTTC. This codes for CASRLWAGEETQYF.

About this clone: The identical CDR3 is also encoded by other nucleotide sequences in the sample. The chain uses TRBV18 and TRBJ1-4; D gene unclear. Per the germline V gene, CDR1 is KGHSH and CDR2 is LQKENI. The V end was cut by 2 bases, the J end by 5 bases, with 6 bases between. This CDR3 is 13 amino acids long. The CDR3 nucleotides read TGTGCCAGCTCACCAGGGAGCAATGAAAAACTGTTTTTT. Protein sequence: CASSPGSNEKLFF. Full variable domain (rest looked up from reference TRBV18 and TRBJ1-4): NAGVMQNPRHLVRRRGQEARLRCSPMKGHSHVYWYRQLPEEGLKFMVYLQKENIIDESGMPKERFSAEFPKEGPSILRIQQVVRGDSAAYFCASSPGSNEKLFFGSGTQLSVL.

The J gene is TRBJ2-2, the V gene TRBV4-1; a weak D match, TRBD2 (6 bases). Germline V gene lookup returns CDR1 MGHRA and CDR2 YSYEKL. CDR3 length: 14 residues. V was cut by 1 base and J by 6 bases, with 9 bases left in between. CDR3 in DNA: TGCGCCAGCAGCCAAGTCCCGGGAGCCGGGGAGCTGTTTTTT. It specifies CASSQVPGAGELFF.

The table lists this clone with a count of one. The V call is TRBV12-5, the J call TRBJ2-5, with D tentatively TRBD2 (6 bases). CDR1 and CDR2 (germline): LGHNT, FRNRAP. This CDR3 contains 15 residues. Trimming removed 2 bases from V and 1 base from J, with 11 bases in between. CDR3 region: CASGLYRGIQETQYF. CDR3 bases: TGTGCTAGTGGTTTGTACCGGGGGATCCAAGAGACCCAGTACTTC.

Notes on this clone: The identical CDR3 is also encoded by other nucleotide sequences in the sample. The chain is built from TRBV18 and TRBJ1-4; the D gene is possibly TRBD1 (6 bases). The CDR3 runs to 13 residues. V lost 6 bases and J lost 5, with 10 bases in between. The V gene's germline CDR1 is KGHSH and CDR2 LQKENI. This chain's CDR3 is CASSPDRNEKLFF. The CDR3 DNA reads TGTGCCAGCTCTCCCGACAGGAATGAAAAACTGTTTTTT.

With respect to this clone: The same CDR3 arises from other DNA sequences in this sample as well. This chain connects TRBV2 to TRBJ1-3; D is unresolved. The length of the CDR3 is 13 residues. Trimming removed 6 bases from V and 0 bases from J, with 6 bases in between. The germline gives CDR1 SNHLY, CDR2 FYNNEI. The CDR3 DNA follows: TGTGCCAGCAGGGGAGACTCTGGAAACACCATATATTTT. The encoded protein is CASRGDSGNTIYF.

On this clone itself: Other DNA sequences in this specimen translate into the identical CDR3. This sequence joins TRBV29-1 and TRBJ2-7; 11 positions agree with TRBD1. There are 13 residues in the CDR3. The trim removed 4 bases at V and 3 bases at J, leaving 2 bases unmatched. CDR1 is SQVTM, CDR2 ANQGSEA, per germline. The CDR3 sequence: CSVGGQGGYEQYF. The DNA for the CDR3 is TGCAGCGTTGGGGGACAGGGGGGCTACGAGCAGTACTTC.

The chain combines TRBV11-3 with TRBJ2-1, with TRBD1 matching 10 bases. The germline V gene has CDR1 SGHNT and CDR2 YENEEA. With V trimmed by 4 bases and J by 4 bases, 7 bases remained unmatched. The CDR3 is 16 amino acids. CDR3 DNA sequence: TGTGCCAGCAGCTCCTCCGGGACAGGGGTTTACAATGAGCAGTTCTTC. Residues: CASSSSGTGVYNEQFF.

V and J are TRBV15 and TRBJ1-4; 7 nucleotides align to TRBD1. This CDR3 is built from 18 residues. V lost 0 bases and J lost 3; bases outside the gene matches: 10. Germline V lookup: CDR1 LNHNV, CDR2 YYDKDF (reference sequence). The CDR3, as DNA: TGTGCCACCAGCAGAGAAGGGGGCGTGATGTGGGCTAATGAAAAACTGTTTTTT. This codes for CATSREGGVMWANEKLFF.

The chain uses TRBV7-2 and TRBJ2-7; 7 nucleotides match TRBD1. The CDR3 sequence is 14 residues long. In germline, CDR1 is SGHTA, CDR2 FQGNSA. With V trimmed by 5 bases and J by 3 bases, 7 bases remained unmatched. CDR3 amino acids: CASSRTTGSYEQYF. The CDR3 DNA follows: TGTGCCAGCAGCCGAACGACAGGGAGCTACGAGCAGTACTTC. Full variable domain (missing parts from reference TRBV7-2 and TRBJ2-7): GAGVSQSPSNKVTEKGKDVELRCDPISGHTALYWYRQSLGQGLEFLIYFQGNSAPDKSGLPSDRFSAERTGGSVSTLTIQRTQQEDSAVYLCASSRTTGSYEQYFGPGTRLTVT.

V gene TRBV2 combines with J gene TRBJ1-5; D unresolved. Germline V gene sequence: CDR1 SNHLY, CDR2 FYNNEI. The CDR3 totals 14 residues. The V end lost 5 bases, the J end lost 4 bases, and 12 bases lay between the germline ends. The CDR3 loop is CASSPGHINQPQHF. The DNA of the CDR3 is TGTGCCAGCAGTCCTGGGCATATTAATCAGCCCCAGCATTTT.

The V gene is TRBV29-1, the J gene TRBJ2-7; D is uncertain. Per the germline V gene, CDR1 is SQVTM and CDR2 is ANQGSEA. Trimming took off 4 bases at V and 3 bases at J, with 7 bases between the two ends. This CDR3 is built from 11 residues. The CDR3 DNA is TGCAGCGTTGGGGGAATCTACGAGCAGTACTTC. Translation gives CSVGGIYEQYF.

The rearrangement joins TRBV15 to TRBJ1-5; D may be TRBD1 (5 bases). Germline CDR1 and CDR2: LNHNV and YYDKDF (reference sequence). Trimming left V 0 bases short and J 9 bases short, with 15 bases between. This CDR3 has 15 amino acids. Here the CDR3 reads CATSRDSDIGGPQHF. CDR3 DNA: TGTGCCACCAGCAGAGATTCTGACATCGGGGGGCCCCAGCATTTT.

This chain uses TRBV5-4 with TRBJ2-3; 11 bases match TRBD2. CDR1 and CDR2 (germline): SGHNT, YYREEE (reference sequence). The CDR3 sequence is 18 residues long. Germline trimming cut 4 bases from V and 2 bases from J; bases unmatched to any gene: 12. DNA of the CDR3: TGTGCCAGCAGCCGGGGGTCCCAACTAGCGGGGGACACAGATACGCAGTATTTT. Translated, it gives CASSRGSQLAGDTDTQYF.

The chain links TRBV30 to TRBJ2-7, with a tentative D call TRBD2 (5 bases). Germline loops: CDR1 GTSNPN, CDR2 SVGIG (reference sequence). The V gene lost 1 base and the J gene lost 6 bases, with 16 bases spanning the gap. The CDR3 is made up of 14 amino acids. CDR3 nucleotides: TGTGCCTGGAGTGAATCCCTCGGGGTCACCGAGCAGTACTTC. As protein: CAWSESLGVTEQYF.

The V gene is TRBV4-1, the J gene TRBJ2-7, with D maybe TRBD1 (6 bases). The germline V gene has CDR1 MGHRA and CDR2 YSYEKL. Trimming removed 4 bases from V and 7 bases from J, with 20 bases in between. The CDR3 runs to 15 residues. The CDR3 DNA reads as TGCGCCAGCAGCCTTGAAGGGACAACTTTGGGGGAGCAGTACTTC. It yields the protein CASSLEGTTLGEQYF.

The CDR3 is CASGSRGTDTQYF. CDR3 sequence (DNA): TGTGCCAGCGGAAGCAGGGGCACAGATACGCAGTATTTT. V gene TRBV5-4 combines with J gene TRBJ2-3; possibly TRBD1 for D (5 bases). V lost 7 bases, J lost 1 base, and 10 bases lay in between. The CDR3 covers 13 residues. CDR1 is SGHNT and CDR2 is YYREEE in the germline V gene (reference sequence). Looking up the rest from reference TRBV5-4 and TRBJ2-3 gives the full variable domain: ETGVTQSPTHLIKTRGQQVTLRCSSQSGHNTVSWYQQALGQGPQFIFQYYREEENGRGNFPPRFSGLQFPNYSSELNVNALELDDSALYLCASGSRGTDTQYFGPGTRLTVL.

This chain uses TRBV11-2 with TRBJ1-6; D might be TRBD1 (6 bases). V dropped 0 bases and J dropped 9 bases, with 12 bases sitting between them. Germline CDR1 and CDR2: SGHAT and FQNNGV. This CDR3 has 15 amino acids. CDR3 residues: CASSLEGRGGSPLHF. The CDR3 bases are TGTGCCAGCAGCTTAGAAGGCAGGGGAGGTTCACCCCTCCACTTT.

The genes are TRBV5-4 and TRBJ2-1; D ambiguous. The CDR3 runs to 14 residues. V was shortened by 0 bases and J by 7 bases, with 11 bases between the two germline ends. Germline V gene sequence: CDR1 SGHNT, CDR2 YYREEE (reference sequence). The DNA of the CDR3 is TGTGCCAGCAGCTTGGACCTAGTTGTAAATGAGCAGTTCTTC. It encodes CASSLDLVVNEQFF.

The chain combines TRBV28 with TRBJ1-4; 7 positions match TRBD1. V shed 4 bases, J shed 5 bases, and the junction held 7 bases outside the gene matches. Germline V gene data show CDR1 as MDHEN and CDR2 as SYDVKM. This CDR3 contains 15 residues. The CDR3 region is CASSSATGLNEKLFF. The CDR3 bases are TGTGCCAGCAGTTCCGCGACAGGGTTGAATGAAAAACTGTTTTTT.

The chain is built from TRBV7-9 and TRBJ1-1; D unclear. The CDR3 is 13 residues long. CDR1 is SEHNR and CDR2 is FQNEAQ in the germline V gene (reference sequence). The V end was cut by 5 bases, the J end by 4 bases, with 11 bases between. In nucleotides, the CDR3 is TGTGCCAGCAGCCCACCAGTGGGCACTGAAGCTTTCTTT. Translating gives CASSPPVGTEAFF.

CDR3 region: CASRKNYEQYF. The CDR3 region has the DNA TGTGCCAGCAGGAAGAACTACGAGCAGTACTTC. The rearrangement links TRBV6-1 to TRBJ2-7; D is unclear. The CDR3 contains 11 residues. CDR1 and CDR2 (germline): MNHNS, SASEGT. Trimming pared 6 bases from V and 3 bases from J, leaving 6 bases between.